This T cell receptor (beta chain) derives from a study of T cell changes during pregnancy in multiple sclerosis. Between the trimmed V and J ends, which lost 2 bases and 4 bases, there was a span of 13 bases. CDR3 length: 15 amino acids. Germline V gene lookup returns CDR1 SGHRS and CDR2 YFSETQ. Clones were sequenced by immunoSEQ multiplex PCR, and TCRdb holds only the in-frame ones, with some missing. Of about 110,000 clones listed, less than 95% are singletons. This clone was recorded a few times. V usage is TRBV5-1 and J usage is TRBJ1-5; D might be TRBD1 (5 bases). This specimen was peripheral blood, taken after pregnancy. The origin of this receptor is a female donor with multiple sclerosis, enrolled in a pregnancy study. The CDR3 DNA is TGCGCCAGCAGCTTAGCAGGGCTAGTGAATCAGCCCCAGCATTTT. The encoded protein is CASSLAGLVNQPQHF.